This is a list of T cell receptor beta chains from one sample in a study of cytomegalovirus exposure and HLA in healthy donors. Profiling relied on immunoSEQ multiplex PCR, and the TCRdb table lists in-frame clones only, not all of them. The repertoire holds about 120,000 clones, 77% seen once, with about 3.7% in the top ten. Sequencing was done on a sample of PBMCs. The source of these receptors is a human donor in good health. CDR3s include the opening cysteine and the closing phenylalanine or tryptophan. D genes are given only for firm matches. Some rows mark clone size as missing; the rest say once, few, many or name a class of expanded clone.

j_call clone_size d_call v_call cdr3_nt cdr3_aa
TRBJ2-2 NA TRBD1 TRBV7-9 TGTGCCAGCAGACCCGGACAGGGCACCGGGGAGCTGTTTTTT CASRPGQGTGELFF
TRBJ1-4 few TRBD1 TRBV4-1 TGCGCCAGCAGCCTGGGACAGATGAATGAAAAACTGTTTTTT CASSLGQMNEKLFF
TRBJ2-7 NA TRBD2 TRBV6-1 TGTGCCAGCAGTGGGGGGGTGGCGGGAGGTCTCCCCTACGAGCAGTACTTC CASSGGVAGGLPYEQYF
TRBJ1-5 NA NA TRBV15 TGTGCCACCAGCAGAGAATGGCAGATCCAAAATCAGCCCCAGCATTTT CATSREWQIQNQPQHF
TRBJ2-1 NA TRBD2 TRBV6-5 TGTGCCAGCAGTTACCTGACTAGCGGGAGGTTTGAGCAGTTCTTC CASSYLTSGRFEQFF
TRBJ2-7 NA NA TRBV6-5 TGTGCCAGCAGTTACGGGCAGGGTATAAGCTACGAGCAGTACTTC CASSYGQGISYEQYF
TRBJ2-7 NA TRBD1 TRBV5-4 TGTGCCAGCAGCCAGGACAGGGGCCCCTACGAGCAGTACTTC CASSQDRGPYEQYF
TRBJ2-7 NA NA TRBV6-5 TGTGCCAGCAGTGAGGGAGCCGAAAGATACGAGCAGTACTTC CASSEGAERYEQYF
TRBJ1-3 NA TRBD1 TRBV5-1 TGCGCCAGCAGCGACCGGACAGGTTTCGGAAACACCATATATTTT CASSDRTGFGNTIYF
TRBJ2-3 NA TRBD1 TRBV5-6 TGTGCCAGCAGCAGCTTGACAGGGGTTAATGATACGCAGTATTTT CASSSLTGVNDTQYF